These 23 T cell receptor beta chains share one sample of origin, sequenced in a study of shared clonotypes between healthy human individuals. Repertoires were generated with immunoSEQ multiplex PCR, while TCRdb's copy carries only in-frame clones and drops some. The table lists more than 1 million clones, 70% to 80% of them singletons. The sample comprised memory CD4+ T cells from PBMCs. Subset given: CD45RA-negative fraction. All receptors derive from a man between 18 and 29 years old in good health. Some clones in this sample may be carry-over from other donors' samples.

This clone was seen once. V and J are TRBV5-1 and TRBJ2-5; 9 bases are shared with TRBD2. With 2 bases clipped from V and 5 bases from J, the junction kept 10 bases outside the gene matches. Germline loops: CDR1 SGHRS, CDR2 YFSETQ. The CDR3 extends over 16 amino acids. The CDR3 loop reads CASSLFAGGPGETQYF. CDR3 nucleotides: TGCGCCAGCAGCTTATTTGCGGGAGGGCCGGGTGAGACCCAGTACTTC. Full variable domain (rest looked up from reference TRBV5-1 and TRBJ2-5): KAGVTQTPRYLIKTRGQQVTLSCSPISGHRSVSWYQQTPGQGLQFLFEYFSETQRNKGNFPGRFSGRQFSNSRSEMNVSTLELGDSALYLCASSLFAGGPGETQYFGPGTRLLVL.

The CDR3 region has the DNA TGTGCCAGCAGCTCCCAGGGAGGAGGTGAAGCTTTCTTT. Its protein is CASSSQGGGEAFF. The V call is TRBV7-3, the J call TRBJ1-1; weak D call: TRBD1 (5 bases). V was trimmed by 4 bases and J by 7 bases, leaving 13 bases between them. The V gene's germline CDR1 is SGHTA and CDR2 FQGTGA. This CDR3 is built from 13 residues.

V is TRBV28 and J is TRBJ2-5; weak D call: TRBD1 (6 bases). Germline V lookup: CDR1 MDHEN, CDR2 SYDVKM. CDR3 size: 14 residues. Deletions cut 6 bases from V and 3 bases from J, with 14 bases between. CDR3 nucleotides: TGTGCCAGCAGCGAATCAGGGGTCGAAGAGACCCAGTACTTC. This codes for CASSESGVEETQYF.

This chain connects TRBV9 to TRBJ2-6; D is unclear. With 3 bases removed from V and 4 bases from J, the gap between germline ends came to 26 bases. The CDR3 contains 20 residues. Germline lookup yields CDR1 SGDLS and CDR2 YYNGEE. The CDR3 region has the DNA TGTGCCAGCAGCGCTTCCCCCCCCCGGGTTCTCTTGGGGGGGGCCAACGTCCTGACTTTC. This encodes CASSASPPRVLLGGANVLTF.

Regarding this clone: This specimen includes other DNA sequences encoding the same CDR3. The chain has TRBV6-1 and TRBJ2-7; no definite D call. V dropped 4 bases and J dropped 0 bases, with 10 bases sitting between them. The germline gives CDR1 MNHNS, CDR2 SASEGT. CDR3 size: 14 residues. CDR3 region: CASSGGGSSYEQYF. In DNA, the CDR3 is TGTGCCAGCAGTGGCGGCGGCAGCTCCTACGAGCAGTACTTC.

This chain uses TRBV19 with TRBJ2-2; D is possibly TRBD1 or TRBD2 (6 bases each). V lost 3 bases to trimming and J lost 0 bases, with 35 bases between them. The CDR3 sequence is 24 residues long. Germline CDR1 and CDR2: LNHDA and SQIVND (reference sequence). The CDR3 DNA follows: TGTGCCAGTAGTATGAGCCCCGAGCAACAGGGCCGGGACTGGTCGTTCTCGAACACCGGGGAGCTGTTTTTT. Encoded protein: CASSMSPEQQGRDWSFSNTGELFF.

The rearrangement joins TRBV7-8 to TRBJ2-7; D gene unclear. CDR1 and CDR2 (germline): SGHVS, FQNEAQ. V was clipped by 1 base and J by 4 bases, with 11 bases between them. The CDR3 loop spans 14 amino acids. This CDR3 is CASSLVQVGYEQYF. The CDR3 DNA follows: TGTGCCAGCAGCTTAGTCCAGGTGGGATACGAGCAGTACTTC.

This clone occurred a few times. The rearrangement links TRBV5-4 to TRBJ2-1; 10 bases fit TRBD2. Unmatched junction bases numbered 8, after V lost 6 bases and J lost 8 bases. This CDR3 has 14 amino acids. Germline CDR1 and CDR2: SGHNT and YYREEE (reference sequence). CDR3 bases: TGTGCCAGCACCTCTCTAGCGGGAGATTATGAGCAGTTCTTC. Translated, it gives CASTSLAGDYEQFF.

The chain links TRBV6-6 to TRBJ2-3; 8 nucleotides agree with TRBD1. The germline CDR1 and CDR2 sequences are MNHNY and SVGAGI (reference sequence). The CDR3 is 13 amino acids. Germline trimming cut 8 bases from V and 3 bases from J; bases unmatched to any gene: 4. The CDR3 nucleotides are TGTGCCAGCGGGAGACAGGGGACAGATACGCAGTATTTT. Translating it yields CASGRQGTDTQYF.

The rearrangement links TRBV9 to TRBJ1-4, with D possibly TRBD1 on 6 matching bases. Trimming shortened V by 3 bases and J by 8 bases, and 17 bases separated the two germline ends. The germline gives CDR1 SGDLS, CDR2 YYNGEE. The CDR3 covers 15 residues. CDR3 sequence reads: CASSGGTPFGEKLFF. For the CDR3, the DNA is TGTGCCAGCAGCGGGGGGACACCCTTTGGGGAAAAACTGTTTTTT.

V and J are TRBV5-1 and TRBJ2-2; the D call may be TRBD1 or TRBD2 (5 bases each). Between the trimmed V and J ends, which lost 1 base and 4 bases, there was a span of 14 bases. Germline lookup yields CDR1 SGHRS and CDR2 YFSETQ. The CDR3 spans 16 residues. In DNA, the CDR3 is TGCGCCAGCAGCTTGTACACAGGAGGACTCACCGGGGAGCTGTTTTTT. This sequence encodes CASSLYTGGLTGELFF.

The chain combines TRBV4-3 with TRBJ2-2; 15 bases match TRBD2. Per the germline V gene, CDR1 is LGHNA and CDR2 is YSLEER. CDR3 size: 18 residues. The ends lost 4 bases at V and 1 base at J; junction bases unmatched: 4. The CDR3 sequence is CASSRWTSGRGNTGELFF. The CDR3, as DNA: TGCGCCAGCAGCCGCTGGACTAGCGGGAGGGGGAACACCGGGGAGCTGTTTTTT.

The gene calls are TRBV30 and TRBJ1-3, with unresolved D. Trimming removed 0 bases at V and 7 bases at J, with 7 bases between. Germline CDR1 is GTSNPN and CDR2 is SVGIG (reference sequence). The CDR3 is made up of 12 amino acids. CDR3 sequence reads: CAWSVGQNTIYF. The CDR3 DNA reads as TGTGCCTGGAGTGTTGGGCAGAACACCATATATTTT.

The chain is built from TRBV27 and TRBJ2-1; the match to TRBD2 covers 12 bases. Germline lookup yields CDR1 MNHEY and CDR2 SMNVEV (reference sequence). Unmatched junction bases numbered 10, after V lost 5 bases and J lost 8 bases. This CDR3 contains 16 residues. The CDR3 region has the DNA TGTGCCAGCAGTCCAAAAGGGACTAGCGGGCTCTATGAGCAGTTCTTC. Translation gives CASSPKGTSGLYEQFF.

The V and J genes are TRBV5-1 and TRBJ2-7; the D call may be TRBD1 or TRBD2 (5 bases each). Trimming pared 2 bases from V and 4 bases from J, leaving 10 bases between. CDR1 and CDR2 (germline): SGHRS, YFSETQ. The CDR3 covers 13 residues. The CDR3 DNA reads TGCGCCAGCAGCTTTGAGGGGCTATACGAGCAGTACTTC. As protein: CASSFEGLYEQYF. Using reference TRBV5-1 and TRBJ2-7 for the parts outside the CDR3, the full variable domain is KAGVTQTPRYLIKTRGQQVTLSCSPISGHRSVSWYQQTPGQGLQFLFEYFSETQRNKGNFPGRFSGRQFSNSRSEMNVSTLELGDSALYLCASSFEGLYEQYFGPGTRLTVT.

The J gene is TRBJ1-1, the V gene TRBV5-1; D is possibly TRBD1 (6 bases). Germline-derived CDR1 and CDR2 are SGHRS and YFSETQ. CDR3 length: 15 residues. V was cut by 4 bases and J by 2 bases, with 15 bases left in between. The CDR3 is CASSRPGDRNTEAFF. The CDR3 DNA is TGCGCCAGCAGCAGACCAGGGGACCGAAACACTGAAGCTTTCTTT.

J is TRBJ2-4 and V is TRBV7-2; no firm D call. The CDR3 sequence is 14 residues long. CDR1 is SGHTA, CDR2 FQGNSA, per germline. V gave up 1 base and J gave up 0 bases, with 4 bases separating them. CDR3 bases: TGTGCCAGCAGCTTAGAGCCAGCCAAAAACATTCAGTACTTC. Amino acids: CASSLEPAKNIQYF.

This clone came up many times. V and J are TRBV7-3 and TRBJ2-1; 9 positions match TRBD2. Trimming removed 1 base from V and 9 bases from J; junction bases left unmatched: 10. CDR1 and CDR2 from the germline V gene are SGHTA and FQGTGA. This CDR3 has 16 residues. CDR3 in amino acids: CASSLRREGVLGEQFF. As DNA, the CDR3 is TGTGCCAGCAGCTTAAGGCGGGAGGGGGTGTTGGGTGAGCAGTTCTTC.

The rearrangement links TRBV11-2 to TRBJ2-1, with 10 bases fitting TRBD2. The CDR3 covers 18 residues. Germline V gene sequence: CDR1 SGHAT, CDR2 FQNNGV. V was clipped by 4 bases and J by 4 bases; unmatched bases: 13. The chain's CDR3 is CASSSPLASGSKYNEQFF. CDR3 bases: TGTGCCAGCAGCTCTCCGTTGGCTAGCGGGAGTAAGTACAATGAGCAGTTCTTC.

The table lists this clone with a count of one. This chain joins TRBV11-2 and TRBJ1-1, with TRBD1 matching over 7 bases. From germline, CDR1 is SGHAT and CDR2 FQNNGV. The CDR3 consists of 16 residues. After removal of 8 bases from V and 4 bases from J, the junction contained 16 bases not matched to a gene. CDR3 sequence reads: CASSPRGGPSSTEAFF. In DNA form, the CDR3 reads TGTGCCAGCTCCCCCAGGGGGGGACCCTCGAGCACTGAAGCTTTCTTT.

The chain is built from TRBV5-6 and TRBJ2-1; 10 bases agree with TRBD1. The CDR3 totals 17 residues. The germline V gene has CDR1 SGHDT and CDR2 YYEEEE. The V segment lost 4 bases and the J segment 1 base; nucleotides outside the gene matches: 8. The CDR3 DNA reads as TGTGCCAGCAGCGGAGGGACAGGGGTTAGGTCCTACAATGAGCAGTTCTTC. Protein sequence: CASSGGTGVRSYNEQFF.

This chain links TRBV15 with TRBJ2-5, with 11 nucleotides matching TRBD2. The length of the CDR3 is 17 residues. Germline V gene lookup returns CDR1 LNHNV and CDR2 YYDKDF (reference sequence). V gave up 0 bases and J gave up 7 bases; unmatched junction bases: 10. The CDR3 is CATSREILTSGISTQYF. The CDR3 nucleotides are TGTGCCACCAGCAGAGAAATCCTGACTAGCGGGATTTCGACCCAGTACTTC.

The CDR3 region has the DNA TGCGCCAGCAGTTATCCAGGGGGGCGGAACACCGGGGAGCTGTTTTTT. Amino acids: CASSYPGGRNTGELFF. The rearrangement uses TRBV4-1 and TRBJ2-2, with D tentatively TRBD1 (7 bases). V was trimmed by 6 bases and J by 1 base, leaving 15 bases between them. The CDR3 runs 16 residues. CDR1 and CDR2 (germline): MGHRA, YSYEKL.